The 10 T cell receptor beta chains presented below share a single source sample, sequenced in a study of tumor and adjacent non-tumor tissue in lung cancer. Three rounds of nested PCR, following a modified ARM-PCR protocol, produced the TCRbeta library. Via MiXCR, TCRdb re-called the multiplex PCR reads, giving one row per CDR3 protein. Seen here are 80,000 or so distinct CDR3 sequences, roughly 80% observed once, and the top ten hold roughly half. No cell sorting was done before RNA was extracted from the tissue. More than 3 cm separated this lung sample from the edge of the tumor. Sequencing input: distant non-tumor lung tissue. The receptors were gathered from a man in his sixties with non-small cell lung cancer.

Regarding this clonotype: The conserved phenylalanine or tryptophan normally closing the CDR3 is absent here, so this likely arose from a read error. V is TRBV20-1 and J is TRBJ2-7; 10 nucleotides match TRBD2. CDR1 DFQATT and CDR2 SNEGSKA come from the germline V gene (reference sequence). This CDR3 is 20 amino acids long. CDR3 DNA sequence: TGCAGTTCTAGAGCCCATTTCGACCCATCTAGCGGGAGCTTGGCATACGAGCAGTACTCC. Protein: CSSRAHFDPSSGSLAYEQYS.

In regard to this clonotype: As the CDR3 is not closed by the conserved phenylalanine or tryptophan, this likely results from a read error. The CDR3 sequence is CASSPRQSPPLHY. The CDR3 bases are TGTGCCAGCAGCCCCCGACAGTCCCCACCCCTCCACTAT. The rearrangement joins TRBV6-5 to TRBJ1-6; D may be TRBD1 (5 bases). CDR1 MNHEY and CDR2 SVGAGI come from the germline V gene. The CDR3 has 13 residues. Trimming stripped 6 bases from V and 11 bases from J, with 14 bases between.

Points on this clonotype: Since the CDR3 does not end with the conserved phenylalanine or tryptophan, this likely comes from a read error. The limits of the CDR3 on the DNA are not certain, so only TCRdb's listed CDR3 is given. This rearrangement joins TRBV29-1 to TRBJ2-7; TRBD2, the table's D call, was not compared with the DNA. CDR1 and CDR2 from the germline V gene are SQVTM and ANQGSEA. The CDR3 is 14 amino acids in total, end residues counted. The CDR3 region is CSAIEQAHSYEQYL.

This clonotype has a single count. A much bigger clone sits one base away, suggesting this may be a read error. V is TRBV14 and J is TRBJ1-4, with D possibly TRBD1 on 5 matching bases. V was shortened by 4 bases and J by 7 bases, with 10 bases between the two germline ends. Germline V gene lookup returns CDR1 SGHDN and CDR2 FVKESK. CDR3 length: 13 amino acids. The CDR3 sequence: CASSPRVCEKLFF. The CDR3 nucleotides are TGTGCCAGCAGCCCCAGGGTGTGTGAAAAACTGTTTTTT.

The chain is built from TRBV7-9 and TRBJ1-1, with D unclear. This CDR3 has 11 residues. V lost 1 base and J 8 bases, leaving 5 bases between the germline ends. CDR1 is SEHNR and CDR2 is FQNEAQ in the germline V gene (reference sequence). The CDR3 DNA follows: TGTGCCAGCAGCTTAGATAGGGAAGCTTTCTTT. Translated, it gives CASSLDREAFF.

Notes on this clonotype: An end of the junction differs from the germline gene, which may be a read error. This chain connects TRBV20-1 to TRBJ2-1; D might be TRBD2 (5 bases). The germline V gene has CDR1 DFQATT and CDR2 SNEGSKA (reference sequence). There are 15 residues in the CDR3. DNA of the CDR3: TGCAGTGCTAGAGGGCAGGCAGCGGCCTACAATGAGCAGTTTTTC. This codes for CSARGQAAAYNEQFF.

As to this clonotype: Being one base from a much bigger clone, this may be a read error. As the CDR3 is not closed by the conserved phenylalanine or tryptophan, this likely results from a read error. The CDR3 loop is CASRGRGQTQPLHS. Here the CDR3 DNA reads TGTGCCAGCAGGGGTAGGGGACAAACCCAACCCCTCCACTCT. The V gene is TRBV6-1, the J gene TRBJ1-6; D may be TRBD1 (6 bases). The CDR3 length is 14 residues. V was trimmed by 6 bases and J by 12 bases, leaving 18 bases between them. Per the germline V gene, CDR1 is MNHNS and CDR2 is SASEGT.

V and J are TRBV5-1 and TRBJ2-7; the D call may be TRBD1 or TRBD2 (5 bases each). Germline-derived CDR1 and CDR2 are SGHRS and YFSETQ. V was shortened by 7 bases and J by 8 bases, with 19 bases between the two germline ends. CDR3 length: 13 residues. CDR3 residues: CASDAGQGYKQYF. The CDR3 bases are TGCGCCAGCGACGCGGGCCAGGGATACAAGCAGTACTTC.

This clonotype was picked up a small number of times. This may arise from a read error, as a much more abundant clone is one base away. V and J are TRBV11-2 and TRBJ2-1; tentative D call: TRBD1 (6 bases). CDR1 is SGHAT, CDR2 FQNNGV, per germline. The CDR3 is 14 amino acids. Trimming pared 6 bases from V and 7 bases from J, leaving 16 bases between. CDR3 nucleotides: TGTGCCAGCAGAGCCGGGACAAGGAAGAATGAGCAGTTCTTC. Amino acid sequence: CASRAGTRKNEQFF. Complete variable domain (other parts from reference TRBV11-2 and TRBJ2-1): EAGVAQSPRYKIIEKRQSVAFWCNPISGHATLYWYQQILGQGPKLLIQFQNNGVVDDSQLPKDRFSAERLKGVDSTLKIQPAKLEDSAVYLCASRAGTRKNEQFFGPGTRLTVL.

Note on this clonotype: With a much larger clone just one base away, this may be a read error. The rearrangement links TRBV4-1 to TRBJ2-2; D unclear. The CDR3 runs 16 residues. CDR1 and CDR2 from the germline V gene are MGHRA and YSYEKL. The CDR3 is CASCQEVHRSSGELFF. For the CDR3, the DNA is TGCGCCAGCTGCCAAGAAGTCCATCGGTCCTCCGGGGAGCTGTTTTTT.